A selection of T cell receptor beta chains follows, all from one sample in a study of T-cell memory formation after mild COVID-19. One entry per CDR3 protein, called by TCRdb with MiXCR from the 5' RACE reads. The sample shows some 450,000 distinct CDR3 sequences, roughly 18% of them seen only once. Sequencing input: PBMCs or a T cell subset sorted from them (not recorded which). The receptors stem from a man between 18 and 29 years old who had mild COVID-19 (a few samples of this study predate the infection). Cell type and time point are not known. Each CDR3 is given with its conserved first and last residue. Each record gives: clone size, V gene, J gene, D gene, CDR3 DNA, CDR3 protein. The D gene is left open where the match is weak. Expanded clones are given a class, and other clones once, few, many or no size at all.

.	TRBV20-1	TRBJ2-5	.	TGCAGTGCTAGCCAGGGTCAAGAGACCCAGTACTTC	CSASQGQETQYF
.	TRBV4-2	TRBJ1-6	TRBD1	TGTGCCAGCAGCCAAGAAATTCAGGCAGGGGGCTCCTATAATTCACCCCTCCACTTT	CASSQEIQAGGSYNSPLHF
few	TRBV20-1	TRBJ2-2	.	TGCAGTGCCCTGAGAGGGGCCGGGGAGCTGTTTTTT	CSALRGAGELFF
.	TRBV7-9	TRBJ1-5	.	TGTGCCAGCAGATTACAGAATAGCAATCAGCCCCAGCATTTT	CASRLQNSNQPQHF
few	TRBV3-2	TRBJ2-3	.	TGTGCCAGCCCTGGGGCAGATACGCAGTATTTT	CASPGADTQYF
few	TRBV5-4	TRBJ2-1	TRBD2	TGTGCCAGCAGCTTGGGGGGACTAGCGGACAATGAGCAGTTCTTC	CASSLGGLADNEQFF
few	TRBV12-3/TRBV12-4	TRBJ2-3	.	TGTGCCAGCCGTTACGGGGTTGGCACAGATACGCAGTATTTT	CASRYGVGTDTQYF
.	TRBV10-3	TRBJ1-1	TRBD1	TGTGCCATCAGTGAGACAAACAGGGGAGGGACTGAAGCTTTCTTT	CAISETNRGGTEAFF
.	TRBV2	TRBJ2-5	TRBD1	TGTGCCAGCAGTCAAATGGGACAGGGGGCTGAGACCCAGTACTTC	CASSQMGQGAETQYF
.	TRBV2	TRBJ2-7	.	TGTGCCAGCACCCTGACAGTTTACGAGCAGTACTTC	CASTLTVYEQYF
few	TRBV5-8	TRBJ2-7	TRBD1	TGTGCCAGCAGCCAGGGACAGGGGGGCTACGAGCAGTACTTC	CASSQGQGGYEQYF
many	TRBV7-2	TRBJ1-4	.	TGTGCCAGCGCAAGGGGGAGGGTGGCTGAAAAACTGTTTTTT	CASARGRVAEKLFF
few	TRBV14	TRBJ1-6	.	TGTGCCAGCAGCCACGACCACCGCTCACCCCTCCACTTT	CASSHDHRSPLHF
few	TRBV4-3	TRBJ2-2	.	TGCGCCAGCAGCCAAGAGGATCCGGTTGCGAACACCGGGGAGCTGTTTTTT	CASSQEDPVANTGELFF
.	TRBV5-4	TRBJ2-3	TRBD2	TGTGCCAGCAGCCTAGCGGGGGGTATTCGGGATACGCAGTATTTT	CASSLAGGIRDTQYF
.	TRBV7-9	TRBJ2-2	TRBD1	TGTGCCAGCAGCTCCTCGGACAGGGCCCACACCGGGGAGCTGTTTTTT	CASSSSDRAHTGELFF
few	TRBV5-1	TRBJ2-3	.	TGCGCCAGCAGCTCCCAACGCAGGGAAACAGATACGCAGTATTTT	CASSSQRRETDTQYF
.	TRBV12-3/TRBV12-4	TRBJ1-5	.	TGTGCCAGCAGTTTGGGTTCAGGGGCAAGGCAGCCCCAGCATTTT	CASSLGSGARQPQHF
.	TRBV5-1	TRBJ1-6	.	TGCGCCAGCAGCTTGGTAGGCCTTCCGAGGGCACCCCTCCACTTT	CASSLVGLPRAPLHF
few	TRBV29-1	TRBJ1-1	TRBD1	TGCAGCGTTGATGGTCTAGGGGGCTCGGCTGAAGCTTTCTTT	CSVDGLGGSAEAFF
.	TRBV2	TRBJ1-1	.	TGTTCAGGGGAGGGCGAATCTGAAGCTTTCTTT	CSGEGESEAFF
.	TRBV13	TRBJ2-1	TRBD2	TGTGCCAGCAGCCGGGTGGGCGGGGACTACAATGAGAAGTTCTTC	CASSRVGGDYNEKFF
many	TRBV6-5	TRBJ2-3	.	TGCGCCAGCAGGGATAGCACAGATACGCAGTATTTT	CASRDSTDTQYF
.	TRBV6-2/TRBV6-3	TRBJ2-1	TRBD1	TGTGCCAGCAGTCCTACTCCCGGGACAGCCCCTAATGAGCAGTTCTTC	CASSPTPGTAPNEQFF
few	TRBV7-2	TRBJ1-2	.	TGTGCCAGCAGGGAGGGGGGGCGCCTAACAGAAGGCTACACCTTC	CASREGGRLTEGYTF
few	TRBV4-1	TRBJ2-5	TRBD1	TGCGCCAGCAGCCGGGACAGGGGACCGGTCCAAGAGACCCAGTACTTC	CASSRDRGPVQETQYF
.	TRBV30	TRBJ2-7	.	TGTGCCTGGGACGGCGGCTGGGGGTCCTACGAGCAGTACTTC	CAWDGGWGSYEQYF
few	TRBV6-6	TRBJ2-3	TRBD2	TGTGCCAGCAGTTCGCTTCAGCGGGGGGTCAGGACAGATACGCAGTATTTT	CASSSLQRGVRTDTQYF
.	TRBV6-1	TRBJ2-5	TRBD1	TGTGCCAGCAGTGAAGTTCCCCTTTGGACAGGGTATCAAGAGACCCAGTACTTC	CASSEVPLWTGYQETQYF
few	TRBV7-9	TRBJ1-3	.	TGTGCCAGCATCCAAGATCGGGGCTCTGGAAACACCATATATTTT	CASIQDRGSGNTIYF
.	TRBV2	TRBJ2-3	.	TGTGCCAGGGGGGACTCCACAGATACGCAGTATTTT	CARGDSTDTQYF
.	TRBV4-3	TRBJ2-7	.	TGCGCCAGCAGCCAAGAGATTAGTTTGCGCTACGAGCAGTACTTC	CASSQEISLRYEQYF
many	TRBV14	TRBJ2-1	.	TGTGCCAGCAGCCAAGCCAACTATGAGCAGTTCTTC	CASSQANYEQFF
.	TRBV20-1	TRBJ1-1	.	TGCAGTGCTAGAGATTGGGGCAGGGTGGACACTGAAGCTTTCTTT	CSARDWGRVDTEAFF
.	TRBV11-3	TRBJ2-2	.	TGTGCCAGCAGCTTAGATATGTGGTCCGGGGAGCTGTTTTTT	CASSLDMWSGELFF
few	TRBV4-1	TRBJ1-2	.	TGCGCCAGCAGCCAAATAGGGGACGCTAAAGGCTACACCTTC	CASSQIGDAKGYTF
few	TRBV9	TRBJ1-3	.	TGTGCCAGCAGTCAGACAGGCGTCTCTGGAAACACCATATATTTT	CASSQTGVSGNTIYF
.	TRBV3-1	TRBJ1-1	.	TGTGCCAGCAGCGTTGGGGAAGGGGTCACTGAAGCTTTCTTT	CASSVGEGVTEAFF
few	TRBV7-2	TRBJ2-3	.	TGTGCCAGCAGCTTAGTTATGAGAGATACGCAGTATTTT	CASSLVMRDTQYF
.	TRBV28	TRBJ2-3	.	TGTGCCAGCACCCCTCTCCCGGGGCGTGGGCAGTATTTT	CASTPLPGRGQYF
.	TRBV3-1	TRBJ2-1	.	TGTGCCAGCAGCCAATCGCACAATGAGCAGTTCTTC	CASSQSHNEQFF
many	TRBV4-3	TRBJ1-5	TRBD1	TGCGCCAGCAGCTACCGACAGGGTGGTCAGCCCCAGCATTTT	CASSYRQGGQPQHF
few	TRBV10-2	TRBJ2-3	TRBD2	TGCGCCAGCAGTGAGGGTTGGCGGGGGGCTGGAGATACGCAGTATTTT	CASSEGWRGAGDTQYF
.	TRBV12-3/TRBV12-4	TRBJ1-2	.	TGTGCCAGCAGTTTCGGTGGGCTAGGCGGCTACACCTTC	CASSFGGLGGYTF
.	TRBV7-3	TRBJ2-1	TRBD1	TGTGCCAGCAGCACGACAGGGGCCACCTACAATGAGCAGTTCTTC	CASSTTGATYNEQFF
.	TRBV12-3/TRBV12-4	TRBJ2-3	.	TGTGCCACCGGTGAGGGGGCGCAGTATTTT	CATGEGAQYF